This TCR beta chain appears in the sequencing data of a study of CD8 T cells in Susac syndrome. Study-wide results and limits: Acknowledgment was made by the study that its TCR sequencing and HLA analysis involved a relatively small number of individuals.

The V gene lost 4 bases and the J gene lost 0 bases, with 7 bases spanning the gap. From germline, CDR1 is MNHEY and CDR2 SMNVEV (reference sequence). This CDR3 comprises 13 residues. The study sequenced TCR beta in blood CD8+ and CD4+ T cells. Negative magnetic isolation gave CD8+ and CD4+ cells; FACS enriched CD8+ TEMRA. In regard to this clonotype: What it recognizes is unknown.

A quantity of roughly 0.5 to 1 ug RNA underwent reverse transcription using random hexamers. The CDR3 of TCR beta was amplified by immunoSEQ multiplex PCR across 54 Vbeta and 13 Jbeta. TCRdb recomputed calls from the immunoSEQ multiplex PCR reads with MiXCR, one row per CDR3 protein. The data hold 95,000 to 150,000 distinct CDR3 sequences, with 94% observed a single time. The clonotype was recovered from a human donor in good health. Source material: CD4+ T cells from PBMCs. The V call is TRBV27, the J call TRBJ2-7, with D unresolved. CDR3 residues: CASSSTPSYEQYF. CDR3 nucleotide sequence: TGTGCCAGCAGTTCGACTCCCTCCTACGAGCAGTACTTC.